The present TCR beta chain was sequenced within a study of radiotherapy plus CTLA-4 blockade in lung cancer. General observations from the study: Subsequent to radiotherapy plus ipilimumab, tumor-derived TCR clones underwent expansion in blood. Increased serum interferon-beta after radiation also reportedly predicted response strongly.

Comment on this clone: What it binds is not known.

CTLA-4 blockade using ipilimumab, together with focal radiation, was received by patients with chemo-refractory metastatic non-small-cell lung cancer. Some clones are missing from TCRdb's copy, which holds only in-frame ones; the method was immunoSEQ multiplex PCR. This sample carries some 110,000 clones, more than 65% of them seen once, and the ten largest clones take 3.3%. Sequenced here: peripheral blood, sampled from a patient treated with radiotherapy plus ipilimumab. The clonotype was recovered from a human donor with non-small cell lung cancer that progressed on radiotherapy plus ipilimumab. Some clones in this sample may be carry-over from other donors' samples.

The CDR3 reads CASRLVQTGGACNEQFF. CDR3 nucleotides: TGTGCAAGTCGCTTAGTACAAACCGGGGGGGCCTGCAATGAGCAGTTCTTC. V gene TRBV12-2 combines with J gene TRBJ2-1; TRBD2, as called in the table, went unchecked against the DNA. TRBV12-2 is flagged as a pseudogene. The CDR3 is 17 residues long.